The rows below give T cell receptor beta chains drawn from one sample of a study of early T cells in non-severe SARS-CoV-2 infection. TCRdb used MiXCR to reprocess the 5' RACE reads, holding one entry per CDR3 protein. The sample includes over 90,000 distinct CDR3 sequences, approximately 14% of them seen just once. Sequences were obtained from whole blood. The receptors shown here come from an adult who was a healthcare worker with PCR-confirmed SARS-CoV-2 infection or an uninfected control (not recorded which). CDR3s include the opening cysteine and the closing phenylalanine or tryptophan. A D gene is named only where the DNA matches it firmly. Only some rows state a clone size, as once, few, many or a class for expanded clones.

v_gene	j_gene	abundance	d_gene	CDR3nt	CDR3aa
TRBV7-2	TRBJ2-3	.	.	TGTGCCAGCAGCGAATCTTCGGATACGCAGTATTTT	CASSESSDTQYF
TRBV20-1	TRBJ2-1	.	.	TGCAGTGCTAATCAGGGAGGTGAGCAGTTCTTC	CSANQGGEQFF
TRBV18	TRBJ1-1	few	.	TGTGCCAGCTCACGACCAGTTAACACTGAAGCTTTCTTT	CASSRPVNTEAFF
TRBV12-3/TRBV12-4	TRBJ2-1	many	.	TGTGCCAGCAGTTTAAGGAGGAGCTCCTACAATGAGCAGTTCTTC	CASSLRRSSYNEQFF
TRBV7-9	TRBJ1-3	few	.	TGTGCCAGCAGCGTACAGGGCCCTGGAAACACCATATATTTT	CASSVQGPGNTIYF
TRBV18	TRBJ1-5	.	.	TGTGCCAGCTCCCCAGCGCAGGGCCGTCAGCCCCAGCATTTT	CASSPAQGRQPQHF
TRBV7-9	TRBJ1-1	.	TRBD1	TGTGCCAGCAGCTTGGCAGGGGGCCCTGAAGCTTTCTTT	CASSLAGGPEAFF
TRBV6-5	TRBJ2-7	.	.	TGTGCCAGCAGTTACTCGTTTGGGATCTACGAGCAGTACTTC	CASSYSFGIYEQYF
TRBV20-1	TRBJ1-5	few	.	TGCAGTTCCCGGCGTACCGATCAGCCCCAGCATTTT	CSSRRTDQPQHF
TRBV10-3	TRBJ2-3	.	TRBD2	TGTGCCATCAGTGATCCGGGACTAGCAAGAGATACGCAGTATTTT	CAISDPGLARDTQYF
TRBV6-6	TRBJ2-3	few	TRBD2	TGTGCCAGCAGTCCGGGACTAGCGGGAATCTCGGATACGCAGTATTTT	CASSPGLAGISDTQYF
TRBV4-1	TRBJ2-7	.	TRBD2	TGCGCCAGCAGCCAAGACGTGACTAGCGCTTCCAGGTGGTACGAGCAGTACTTC	CASSQDVTSASRWYEQYF
TRBV10-3	TRBJ1-1	.	.	TGTGCCATCAGATTACAGGGTAACACTGAAGCTTTCTTT	CAIRLQGNTEAFF
TRBV5-1	TRBJ2-1	many	.	TGCGCCAGCAGCTCCTTTAATGAGCAGTTCTTC	CASSSFNEQFF
TRBV2	TRBJ1-3	few	.	TGTGCCAGCAGATTGACAGTCTTTTCTGGAAACACCATATATTTT	CASRLTVFSGNTIYF
TRBV12-3/TRBV12-4	TRBJ2-1	.	.	TGTGCCAGCAGTTTAGCGTTGGCTAGTCTCCCCAATGAGCAGTTCTTC	CASSLALASLPNEQFF
TRBV7-2	TRBJ2-3	many	.	TGTGCCAGCAGACGGATAGCTTGGATGGCAGATACGCAGTATTTT	CASRRIAWMADTQYF
TRBV24-1	TRBJ2-3	.	.	TGTGCCACCAGTGCGGGGAGGACCCTCACAGATACGCAGTATTTT	CATSAGRTLTDTQYF
TRBV7-9	TRBJ2-1	many	.	TGTGCCAGCAGCTTTCTAGCCTCCTACAATGAGCAGTTCTTC	CASSFLASYNEQFF
TRBV2	TRBJ2-7	many	.	TGTGCCAGCAGTGAAGGGACCGGAAATTACGAGCAGTACTTC	CASSEGTGNYEQYF
TRBV7-2	TRBJ2-7	few	.	TGTGCCAGCAAGCCCGACGAGCACTACGAGCAGTACTTC	CASKPDEHYEQYF
TRBV23-1	TRBJ2-7	many	TRBD1	TGCGCCAGCAGTCAACGTGGACAGGGATGGGACACCTACGAGCAGTACTTC	CASSQRGQGWDTYEQYF
TRBV11-2	TRBJ1-4	once	.	TGTGCCAGCAGCTTAGTGATCAGGTCTGAAAAACTGTCTTTT	CASSLVIRSEKLSF
TRBV4-2	TRBJ2-1	.	.	TGTGCCAGCAGCCAAGATTGGGCGGCGTCCTACAATGAGCAGTTCTTC	CASSQDWAASYNEQFF
TRBV6-6	TRBJ2-6	few	TRBD1	TGTGCCAGCAGTTCCATGAAACAGGGGGTGAAATCTGGGGCCAACGTCCTGACTTTC	CASSSMKQGVKSGANVLTF
TRBV19	TRBJ2-2	.	TRBD2	TGTGCCAGTCAGATAGCGGGAGGGGACACCGGGGAGCTGTTTTTT	CASQIAGGDTGELFF
TRBV10-1	TRBJ2-1	many	.	TGCGCCAGCAGTGAGTCGACCCTCGGCGAGCAGTTCTTC	CASSESTLGEQFF
TRBV11-2	TRBJ2-1	few	.	TGTGCCAGCAGCTTAGACGGGCAGCAGGAGCAGTTCTTC	CASSLDGQQEQFF
TRBV2	TRBJ2-3	.	TRBD2	TGTGCCAGCGGGGGACTAGCGCGCACAGATACGCAGTATTTT	CASGGLARTDTQYF
TRBV20-1	TRBJ1-5	many	TRBD1	TGCAGTGTTCCGGGACAGGGAGGCAATCAGCCCCAGCATTTT	CSVPGQGGNQPQHF
TRBV6-1	TRBJ1-1	few	.	TGTGCCAGCAGCGTCAAGAACACTGAAGCTTTCTTT	CASSVKNTEAFF
TRBV16	TRBJ1-5	many	TRBD1	TGTGCCAGCAGCCAATATCCAGGGGGGGGGCCCCAGCATTTT	CASSQYPGGGPQHF
TRBV27	TRBJ2-3	.	.	TGTGCCAGCCATTTAAGGGATACGCAGTATTTT	CASHLRDTQYF
TRBV11-2	TRBJ2-7	.	.	TGTGCCAGCAGCTCCCAGGGGGGCCAGTACGAGCAGTACTTC	CASSSQGGQYEQYF
TRBV24-1	TRBJ2-1	few	TRBD2	TGTGCCACCAGTGATTTGCGGGCGGGAGTAGACAATGAGCAGTTCTTC	CATSDLRAGVDNEQFF
TRBV6-1	TRBJ1-6	few	.	TGTGCCAGCAATGGTGGTCCAATTCAGGCACCCCTCCACTTT	CASNGGPIQAPLHF
TRBV29-1	TRBJ1-2	few	.	TGCAGCGTTGACCCGGGACACACCTATGGCTACACCTTC	CSVDPGHTYGYTF
TRBV10-2	TRBJ1-1	few	.	TGCGCCAGCAGTGAAAGGGAGAACACTGAAGCTTTCTTT	CASSERENTEAFF
TRBV4-1	TRBJ2-2	.	TRBD1	TGCGCCAGCAGCCAGGGTATAAGAGGGGGCGGTACCGGGGAGCTGTTTTTT	CASSQGIRGGGTGELFF
TRBV29-1	TRBJ2-3	.	TRBD2	TGCAGCGTTGCTTGGACGGGGGGGACGATGGATACGCAGTATTTT	CSVAWTGGTMDTQYF